Listed below are T cell receptor beta chains from one sample, sequenced in a study of T cells after posttransplantation cyclophosphamide. The repertoire was sequenced with immunoSEQ multiplex PCR; TCRdb's copy has only in-frame clones and lacks some. The repertoire holds 35,000 to 45,000 clones, with around 80% as singletons. The sample was CD4+ T cells sorted from blood, taken around 2,000 days after a stem cell transplant with posttransplant cyclophosphamide. Receptors originate from a female patient between 40 and 55 years old who received an allogeneic stem cell transplant from a related donor, was CMV-positive, and had no GVHD. The graft donor may have given rise to some T cells. Each CDR3 is given with its conserved first and last residue. The D gene is left open where the match is weak. Expanded clones get a size class; other rows say once, few or many, or leave the size out.

J: TRBJ2-6; length: 15; size: .; D: .; V: TRBV12-5; CDR3: CASGLGGSGANVLTF; DNA: TGTGCTAGTGGCCTCGGAGGCTCCGGGGCCAACGTCCTGACTTTC
J: TRBJ1-5; length: 14; size: .; D: TRBD1; V: TRBV29-1; CDR3: CSVVGQGGNQPQHF; DNA: TGCAGCGTCGTAGGACAGGGAGGCAATCAGCCCCAGCATTTT
J: TRBJ2-7; length: 14; size: .; D: TRBD1; V: TRBV7-2; CDR3: CASRWDSYSYEQYF; DNA: TGTGCCAGCAGATGGGACAGCTACTCCTACGAGCAGTACTTC
J: TRBJ2-3; length: 14; size: .; D: .; V: TRBV19; CDR3: CASNRGPSTDTQYF; DNA: TGTGCCAGTAACCGAGGCCCCAGTACAGATACGCAGTATTTT
J: TRBJ2-3; length: 16; size: .; D: TRBD2; V: TRBV4-3; CDR3: CASSQGNRGTSDTQYF; DNA: TGCGCCAGCAGCCAAGGTAACAGAGGGACTAGTGATACGCAGTATTTT
J: TRBJ2-1; length: 13; size: .; D: TRBD1; V: TRBV19; CDR3: CASRDSHYNEQFF; DNA: TGTGCCAGCCGGGACAGCCACTACAATGAGCAGTTCTTC
J: TRBJ2-1; length: 14; size: .; D: .; V: TRBV11-3; CDR3: CASSLGHRAGEQFF; DNA: TGTGCCAGCAGCTTAGGACACAGGGCGGGTGAGCAGTTCTTC
J: TRBJ1-1; length: 13; size: once; D: TRBD1; V: TRBV5-1; CDR3: CASSTGEAAEAFF; DNA: TGCGCCAGCAGCACAGGGGAAGCGGCTGAAGCTTTCTTT
J: TRBJ2-5; length: 14; size: .; D: .; V: TRBV28; CDR3: CASSLQGMVETQYF; DNA: TGTGCCAGCAGCCTACAGGGAATGGTCGAGACCCAGTACTTC
J: TRBJ1-1; length: 13; size: once; D: .; V: TRBV5-4; CDR3: CASSLDSVAEAFF; DNA: TGTGCCAGCAGCTTGGATAGTGTAGCTGAAGCTTTCTTT
J: TRBJ2-4; length: 13; size: .; D: TRBD2; V: TRBV19; CDR3: CASSLGLGNIQYF; DNA: TGTGCCAGTAGTTTGGGACTAGGGAACATTCAGTACTTC
J: TRBJ2-1; length: 15; size: .; D: TRBD2; V: TRBV7-9; CDR3: CATARAGGFYNEQFF; DNA: TGTGCCACCGCCCGAGCGGGGGGGTTCTACAATGAGCAGTTCTTC
J: TRBJ1-1; length: 13; size: few; D: TRBD1; V: TRBV5-1; CDR3: CASSDAGGPEAFF; DNA: TGCGCCAGCAGCGATGCAGGGGGCCCTGAAGCTTTCTTT
J: TRBJ2-5; length: 16; size: once; D: TRBD2; V: TRBV9; CDR3: CASSVASSGGAETQYF; DNA: TGTGCCAGCAGCGTAGCGTCTAGCGGGGGGGCAGAGACCCAGTACTTC
J: TRBJ1-4; length: 14; size: .; D: .; V: TRBV15; CDR3: CATSRVRKIEKLFF; DNA: TGTGCCACCAGCAGAGTGAGGAAAATTGAAAAACTGTTTTTT
J: TRBJ1-4; length: 13; size: .; D: .; V: TRBV29-1; CDR3: CSVAWGANEKLFF; DNA: TGCAGCGTTGCCTGGGGAGCTAATGAAAAACTGTTTTTT
J: TRBJ2-2; length: 15; size: .; D: .; V: TRBV19; CDR3: CASSIVQGLTGELFF; DNA: TGTGCCAGTAGTATAGTGCAGGGGCTCACCGGGGAGCTGTTTTTT
J: TRBJ1-1; length: 11; size: .; D: .; V: TRBV6-1; CDR3: CASAGTLKAFF; DNA: TGTGCCAGCGCCGGGACTCTGAAGGCTTTCTTT
J: TRBJ2-3; length: 15; size: .; D: TRBD2; V: TRBV25-1; CDR3: CASTPGGVGTDTQYF; DNA: TGTGCCAGCACCCCCGGGGGGGTAGGAACAGATACGCAGTATTTT
J: TRBJ2-7; length: 13; size: .; D: .; V: TRBV18; CDR3: CASSEKPSYEQYF; DNA: TGTGCCAGCTCAGAGAAACCCTCCTACGAGCAGTACTTC
J: TRBJ1-5; length: 14; size: .; D: .; V: TRBV5-4; CDR3: CASSLQGEGQPQHF; DNA: TGTGCCAGCAGCTTACAGGGAGAGGGTCAGCCCCAGCATTTT
J: TRBJ1-1; length: 13; size: .; D: TRBD1; V: TRBV6-1; CDR3: CASRDRVSAEAFF; DNA: TGTGCCAGCAGGGACAGGGTCTCGGCTGAAGCTTTCTTT
J: TRBJ2-7; length: 14; size: .; D: .; V: TRBV9; CDR3: CASSVGGSSYEQYF; DNA: TGTGCCAGCAGCGTAGGGGGCAGCTCCTACGAGCAGTACTTC
J: TRBJ1-4; length: 15; size: .; D: .; V: TRBV19; CDR3: CASSIGGATNEKLFF; DNA: TGTGCCAGTAGTATCGGGGGGGCAACTAATGAAAAACTGTTTTTT
J: TRBJ2-3; length: 15; size: few; D: TRBD2; V: TRBV11-2; CDR3: CASSLGGGAADTQYF; DNA: TGTGCCAGCAGCTTAGGCGGGGGGGCCGCAGATACGCAGTATTTT
J: TRBJ2-2; length: 16; size: few; D: .; V: TRBV10-3; CDR3: CAISESLGRATGELFF; DNA: TGTGCCATCAGTGAGTCGCTCGGCAGGGCGACCGGGGAGCTGTTTTTT
J: TRBJ2-7; length: 16; size: .; D: .; V: TRBV4-3; CDR3: CASSQDLGAGFYEQYF; DNA: TGCGCCAGCAGCCAAGATCTAGGGGCAGGATTCTACGAGCAGTACTTC
J: TRBJ1-1; length: 15; size: .; D: .; V: TRBV10-3; CDR3: CAILNAGQGKTEAFF; DNA: TGTGCCATCCTTAACGCCGGACAAGGGAAAACTGAAGCTTTCTTT
J: TRBJ2-1; length: 15; size: .; D: .; V: TRBV11-2; CDR3: CASSLGTAFANEQFF; DNA: TGTGCCAGCAGCTTAGGTACTGCTTTTGCGAATGAGCAGTTCTTC
J: TRBJ2-1; length: 15; size: .; D: TRBD2; V: TRBV6-1; CDR3: CASTEWASGGAKQFF; DNA: TGTGCCAGCACCGAATGGGCTAGCGGGGGGGCCAAGCAGTTCTTC
J: TRBJ1-2; length: 14; size: .; D: TRBD1; V: TRBV10-3; CDR3: CAIRDGQANYGYTF; DNA: TGTGCCATCAGGGACGGACAGGCCAACTATGGCTACACCTTC
J: TRBJ1-1; length: 15; size: .; D: TRBD1; V: TRBV25-1; CDR3: CASSDPPGQVTEAFF; DNA: TGTGCCAGCAGTGATCCCCCGGGACAGGTCACTGAAGCTTTCTTT
J: TRBJ1-5; length: 15; size: .; D: .; V: TRBV19; CDR3: CASSKSGNSNQPQHF; DNA: TGTGCCAGTAGTAAGTCGGGGAATAGCAATCAGCCCCAGCATTTT
J: TRBJ1-1; length: 16; size: medium-sized; D: TRBD1; V: TRBV18; CDR3: CASSSLPSQGGTEAFF; DNA: TGTGCCAGCTCATCTCTCCCCTCTCAGGGGGGCACTGAAGCTTTCTTT
J: TRBJ2-1; length: 14; size: .; D: .; V: TRBV7-9; CDR3: CASSLGMGGQKQFF; DNA: TGTGCCAGCAGCTTAGGGATGGGGGGGCAGAAACAGTTCTTC
J: TRBJ1-2; length: 14; size: few; D: .; V: TRBV6-6; CDR3: CASSYGRGSYGYTF; DNA: TGTGCCAGCAGTTACGGAAGAGGGAGCTATGGCTACACCTTC
J: TRBJ1-6; length: 15; size: few; D: .; V: TRBV7-2; CDR3: CASSLLVPGGSPLHF; DNA: TGTGCCAGCAGCTTACTGGTTCCGGGAGGCTCACCCCTCCACTTT
J: TRBJ2-1; length: 14; size: .; D: TRBD1; V: TRBV5-1; CDR3: CASSNPTGGGEQFF; DNA: TGCGCCAGCAGCAACCCTACAGGGGGAGGTGAGCAGTTCTTC
J: TRBJ1-2; length: 14; size: .; D: .; V: TRBV7-2; CDR3: CASSLGGANYGYTF; DNA: TGTGCCAGCAGCTTAGGGGGCGCGAACTATGGCTACACCTTC
J: TRBJ2-5; length: 14; size: .; D: .; V: TRBV7-9; CDR3: CASSFHSGQETQYF; DNA: TGTGCCAGCAGCTTCCACTCGGGCCAAGAGACCCAGTACTTC
J: TRBJ2-1; length: 16; size: .; D: .; V: TRBV9; CDR3: CASSVEARLAGNEQFF; DNA: TGTGCCAGCAGCGTAGAGGCAAGGCTAGCTGGGAATGAGCAGTTCTTC
J: TRBJ1-2; length: 16; size: .; D: .; V: TRBV7-2; CDR3: CASSHRAPRANYGYTF; DNA: TGTGCCAGCAGCCACAGGGCACCGCGAGCTAACTATGGCTACACCTTC
J: TRBJ2-7; length: 13; size: .; D: .; V: TRBV7-9; CDR3: CASSPRGVYEQYF; DNA: TGTGCCAGCAGCCCTCGCGGAGTTTACGAGCAGTACTTC
J: TRBJ2-1; length: 14; size: .; D: .; V: TRBV5-1; CDR3: CASSLVGLVNEQFF; DNA: TGCGCCAGCAGCTTGGTGGGACTGGTAAATGAGCAGTTCTTC
J: TRBJ1-5; length: 12; size: few; D: .; V: TRBV2; CDR3: CASSDPYQPQHF; DNA: TGTGCCAGCAGTGACCCTTATCAGCCCCAGCATTTT
J: TRBJ2-3; length: 15; size: once; D: .; V: TRBV5-1; CDR3: CASSFYRSSTDTQYF; DNA: TGCGCCAGCAGCTTCTACAGGAGTAGTACAGATACGCAGTATTTT
J: TRBJ1-2; length: 14; size: .; D: TRBD1; V: TRBV6-5; CDR3: CARRGTDHGYGYTF; DNA: TGTGCCCGACGAGGGACAGACCACGGCTATGGCTACACCTTC
J: TRBJ2-6; length: 19; size: .; D: TRBD2; V: TRBV5-1; CDR3: CASSLNSGGQSSGANVLTF; DNA: TGCGCCAGCAGCTTGAATAGCGGGGGCCAGAGCTCTGGGGCCAACGTCCTGACTTTC
J: TRBJ1-5; length: 15; size: .; D: .; V: TRBV7-2; CDR3: CASSSPGGAFQPQHF; DNA: TGTGCCAGCAGCTCCCCCGGCGGGGCATTTCAGCCCCAGCATTTT
J: TRBJ2-5; length: 14; size: .; D: .; V: TRBV7-2; CDR3: CASSLQGLGETQYF; DNA: TGTGCCAGCAGCTTACAGGGGTTAGGGGAGACCCAGTACTTC
J: TRBJ2-3; length: 15; size: .; D: TRBD2; V: TRBV7-6; CDR3: CASSLGGGNTDTQYF; DNA: TGTGCCAGCAGCTTAGGCGGGGGGAACACAGATACGCAGTATTTT